The rows below give T cell receptor beta chains drawn from one sample of a study of cytomegalovirus exposure and HLA in healthy donors. Sequencing was performed with immunoSEQ multiplex PCR; in TCRdb, only in-frame clones are kept and a portion is missing. The data show about 210,000 clones, over 75% seen once. Sequences were obtained from PBMCs. The receptors derive from a male donor in good health and CMV-seronegative. Each CDR3 is given with its conserved first and last residue. The D gene is left open where the match is weak. A clone size is listed for some rows: how often the clone was seen (once, few, many), or a class if it is expanded.

DNA: TGTGCCAGCAGCCCTAGGGAGGCTGGACTAGAAAAACTGTTTTTT
CDR3: CASSPREAGLEKLFF
D: NA
size: few
V: TRBV4-2
J: TRBJ1-4

DNA: TGTGCCAGTAGTAACCCTAGGCGTTCAACCTACGAGCAGTACTTC
CDR3: CASSNPRRSTYEQYF
D: NA
size: NA
V: TRBV19
J: TRBJ2-7

DNA: TGTGCCAGCAGTGAGCGGGGCCCCACCTACGAGCAGTACTTC
CDR3: CASSERGPTYEQYF
D: TRBD2
size: few
V: TRBV6-6
J: TRBJ2-7

DNA: TGTGCCAGCAGACCTCCTCGACAGGGAGCAGTCGGGGAGCTGTTTTTT
CDR3: CASRPPRQGAVGELFF
D: TRBD1
size: few
V: TRBV5-8
J: TRBJ2-2

DNA: TGCGCCAGCAGCTTCGACAGAAACATTCAGTACTTC
CDR3: CASSFDRNIQYF
D: NA
size: NA
V: TRBV5-1
J: TRBJ2-4

DNA: TGTGCCAGCAGCCCCGAACAGGGGTTCTCTAGCAATCAGCCCCAGCATTTT
CDR3: CASSPEQGFSSNQPQHF
D: TRBD1
size: NA
V: TRBV7-8
J: TRBJ1-5

DNA: TGCGCCAGCAGCGCGAAAGAGACCCAGTACTTC
CDR3: CASSAKETQYF
D: NA
size: NA
V: TRBV5-1
J: TRBJ2-5

DNA: TGTGCCAGCAGTTTAAGCCCTGCCGGGGCTTTCTTT
CDR3: CASSLSPAGAFF
D: NA
size: few
V: TRBV28
J: TRBJ1-1

DNA: TGTGCCAGCAGAACCGACAGGGTAGGTGGCTACACCTTC
CDR3: CASRTDRVGGYTF
D: TRBD1
size: NA
V: TRBV28
J: TRBJ1-2

DNA: TGTGCCAGCTCGTTCCCCGGGATGAGGGGGACAGATACGCAGTATTTT
CDR3: CASSFPGMRGTDTQYF
D: NA
size: few
V: TRBV5-6
J: TRBJ2-3

DNA: TGTGCCAGCAGTGAAGGGGCAGCTTATGGCTACACCTTC
CDR3: CASSEGAAYGYTF
D: NA
size: NA
V: TRBV2
J: TRBJ1-2

DNA: TGCGCCAGCAGCCCCCGGACTAGCGGGAAGGGTGAGACCCAGTACTTC
CDR3: CASSPRTSGKGETQYF
D: TRBD2
size: NA
V: TRBV5-1
J: TRBJ2-5

DNA: TGTGCCAGCAGCGAGGGACTAGCTGCGTCCAATGAGCAGTTCTTC
CDR3: CASSEGLAASNEQFF
D: TRBD2
size: NA
V: TRBV9
J: TRBJ2-1

DNA: TGTGCCACCAGCACAGGAGGGGCCAACTATGGCTACACCTTC
CDR3: CATSTGGANYGYTF
D: NA
size: few
V: TRBV15
J: TRBJ1-2

DNA: TGTGCCTGGGACAGGGGTTACGAGCAGTACTTC
CDR3: CAWDRGYEQYF
D: TRBD1
size: NA
V: TRBV30
J: TRBJ2-7

DNA: TGTGCTCTGGCGGGGGGGCTCGGGGATACGCAGTATTTT
CDR3: CALAGGLGDTQYF
D: TRBD2
size: few
V: TRBV30
J: TRBJ2-3

DNA: TGCAGGCGGCGCCTTAATCAGCCCCAGCACTTT
CDR3: CRRRLNQPQHF
D: NA
size: NA
V: TRBV20-1
J: TRBJ1-5

DNA: TGCGCCAGCAGCCACGACCCGGAGGACAGGGGGCGCAGAGGCTACACCTTC
CDR3: CASSHDPEDRGRRGYTF
D: TRBD1
size: NA
V: TRBV4-3
J: TRBJ1-2

DNA: TGTGCCAGCAGGAGACAGGCTGGAAACACCATATATTTT
CDR3: CASRRQAGNTIYF
D: NA
size: once
V: TRBV28
J: TRBJ1-3

DNA: TGCGCCAGCAGCTCCGACAGAAGCCACACTGAAGCTTTCTTT
CDR3: CASSSDRSHTEAFF
D: NA
size: once
V: TRBV5-1
J: TRBJ1-1

DNA: TGTGCCAGCAGTTACCCTACAGGGGGAGCCATTAATGAGCAGTTCTTC
CDR3: CASSYPTGGAINEQFF
D: TRBD1
size: NA
V: TRBV6-5
J: TRBJ2-1

DNA: TGTGCCAGCAGTGAACTAGCCCTCCGGGATACGCAGTATTTT
CDR3: CASSELALRDTQYF
D: NA
size: NA
V: TRBV6-1
J: TRBJ2-3

DNA: TGTGCCAGCTCACCTACAGGGGGGCGGACTAATGAAAAACTGTTTTTT
CDR3: CASSPTGGRTNEKLFF
D: TRBD1
size: NA
V: TRBV18
J: TRBJ1-4

DNA: TGTGCCAGCAGCCCCGGGGGAGCCGCTTCCCAAGAGACCCAGTACTTC
CDR3: CASSPGGAASQETQYF
D: NA
size: few
V: TRBV5-4
J: TRBJ2-5

DNA: TGTGCCAGCAGCGTAGGGCTAGCCTCCTACGAGCAGTACTTC
CDR3: CASSVGLASYEQYF
D: NA
size: NA
V: TRBV9
J: TRBJ2-7

DNA: TGTGCCAGCAGCTTGGGGTCAGGGGGTGGCACTGAAGCTTTCTTT
CDR3: CASSLGSGGGTEAFF
D: TRBD1
size: few
V: TRBV5-4
J: TRBJ1-1

DNA: TGTGCCAGCAGCTGGGGGGTGGGGATGGGGACGCAGTATTTT
CDR3: CASSWGVGMGTQYF
D: NA
size: NA
V: TRBV28
J: TRBJ2-3

DNA: TGCGCCAGCAGCCACGGACAGTCCCTTGATTCACCCCTCCACTTT
CDR3: CASSHGQSLDSPLHF
D: NA
size: once
V: TRBV4-1
J: TRBJ1-6

DNA: TGTGCCAGCAGCCCGCCCGTGGGGACAGACACCGGGGAGCTGTTTTTT
CDR3: CASSPPVGTDTGELFF
D: TRBD1
size: NA
V: TRBV7-9
J: TRBJ2-2

DNA: TGTGCCAGCAGACAGGGGGCGCAAGGCTACACCTTC
CDR3: CASRQGAQGYTF
D: TRBD1
size: NA
V: TRBV6-1
J: TRBJ1-2

DNA: TGTGCCAGCTCACCTAACCACGGGACAATCGACGAGCAGTACTTC
CDR3: CASSPNHGTIDEQYF
D: NA
size: few
V: TRBV18
J: TRBJ2-7

DNA: TGTGCCAGCGGCAGGGGATCTGGAAACACCATATATTTT
CDR3: CASGRGSGNTIYF
D: NA
size: NA
V: TRBV6-1
J: TRBJ1-3

DNA: TGTGCCAGCAGTTTGGGACAGGGGGTATCTGGAAACACCATATATTTT
CDR3: CASSLGQGVSGNTIYF
D: TRBD1
size: NA
V: TRBV28
J: TRBJ1-3

DNA: TGTGCCAGCAGTAAACTAGCGGGAGTCGCCTACGAGCAGTACTTC
CDR3: CASSKLAGVAYEQYF
D: TRBD2
size: once
V: TRBV6-6
J: TRBJ2-7

DNA: TGTGCCAGCAGCCCCGACGTCGCGGGAGCGTGGGATACGCAGTATTTT
CDR3: CASSPDVAGAWDTQYF
D: TRBD2
size: few
V: TRBV7-9
J: TRBJ2-3

DNA: TGCGCCAGCAGCTTGGTCAGCGGAGGGGAGCTGTTTTTT
CDR3: CASSLVSGGELFF
D: NA
size: NA
V: TRBV5-1
J: TRBJ2-2

DNA: TGTGCCAGCAGTGAACATCGAGATAGCGGTTACAATGAGCAGTTCTTC
CDR3: CASSEHRDSGYNEQFF
D: NA
size: NA
V: TRBV6-1
J: TRBJ2-1

DNA: TGTGCCAGCAGCGATGGAACAGGGGGGAAGGGCAATCAGCCCCAGCATTTT
CDR3: CASSDGTGGKGNQPQHF
D: TRBD1
size: NA
V: TRBV9
J: TRBJ1-5

DNA: TGTGCCAGCAGTTTGGGACAGGGCGAGGGCAATCAGCCCCAGCATTTT
CDR3: CASSLGQGEGNQPQHF
D: TRBD1
size: NA
V: TRBV27
J: TRBJ1-5

DNA: TGTGCCAGCAGGGCCGACAGCCACTACGAGCAGTACTTC
CDR3: CASRADSHYEQYF
D: NA
size: NA
V: TRBV6-1
J: TRBJ2-7

DNA: TGTGCCAGCAGTTACTCCGAGCCCGCCCGGGTCGCTGAAGCTTTCTTT
CDR3: CASSYSEPARVAEAFF
D: NA
size: once
V: TRBV6-5
J: TRBJ1-1

DNA: TGTGCCAGCAGTTTATTTGGCCAGGGGCAGGACGAGCAGTACTTC
CDR3: CASSLFGQGQDEQYF
D: NA
size: few
V: TRBV28
J: TRBJ2-7